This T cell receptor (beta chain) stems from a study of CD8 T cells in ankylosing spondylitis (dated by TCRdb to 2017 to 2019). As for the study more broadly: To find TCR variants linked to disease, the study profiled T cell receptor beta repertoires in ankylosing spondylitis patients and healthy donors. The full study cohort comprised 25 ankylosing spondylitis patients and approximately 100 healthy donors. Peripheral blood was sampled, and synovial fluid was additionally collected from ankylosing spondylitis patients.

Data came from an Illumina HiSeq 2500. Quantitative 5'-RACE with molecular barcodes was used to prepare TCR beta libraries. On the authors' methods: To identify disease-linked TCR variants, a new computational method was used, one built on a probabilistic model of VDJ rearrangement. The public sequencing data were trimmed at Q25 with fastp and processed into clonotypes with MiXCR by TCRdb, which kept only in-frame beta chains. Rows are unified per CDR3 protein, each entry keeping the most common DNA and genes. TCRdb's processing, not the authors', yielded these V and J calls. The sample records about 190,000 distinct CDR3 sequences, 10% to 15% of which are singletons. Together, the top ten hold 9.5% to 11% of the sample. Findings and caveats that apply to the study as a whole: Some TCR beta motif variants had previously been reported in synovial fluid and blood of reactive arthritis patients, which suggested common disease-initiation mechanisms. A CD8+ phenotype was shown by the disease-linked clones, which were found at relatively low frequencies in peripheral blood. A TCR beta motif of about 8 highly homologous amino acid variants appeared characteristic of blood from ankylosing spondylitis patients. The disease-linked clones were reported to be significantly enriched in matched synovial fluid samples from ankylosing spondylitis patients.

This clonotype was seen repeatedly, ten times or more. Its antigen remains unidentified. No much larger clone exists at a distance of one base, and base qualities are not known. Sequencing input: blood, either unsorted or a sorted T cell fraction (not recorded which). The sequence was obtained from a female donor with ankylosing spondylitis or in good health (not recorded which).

The DNA is as follows: TGCGCCAGCAGCTTGGATACAGGGAACACTGAAGCTTTCTTT. This gives the protein CASSLDTGNTEAFF. Recombination connected TRBV5-1 to TRBJ1-1; the D gene is perhaps TRBD1, on 5 matching bases. CDR1 and CDR2 (SGHRS, YFSETQ) derive from the germline V gene. The junction carries 7 bases between V and J, which are trimmed by 0 bases and 1 base respectively. The CDR3 measures 14 amino acids from cysteine to phenylalanine. Solely the CDR3 DNA is kept, with 42 bases framed from the first base.